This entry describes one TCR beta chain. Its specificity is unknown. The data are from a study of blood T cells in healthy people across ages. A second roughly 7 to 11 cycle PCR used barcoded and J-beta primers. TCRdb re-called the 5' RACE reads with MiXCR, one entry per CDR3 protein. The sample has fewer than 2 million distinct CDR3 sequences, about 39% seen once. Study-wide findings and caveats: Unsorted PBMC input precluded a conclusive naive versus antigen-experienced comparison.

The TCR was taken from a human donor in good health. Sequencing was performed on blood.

The CDR3 here is CASSLLSGGSSYEQYF. The CDR3 DNA follows: TGTGCCAGCTCTCTCCTTAGCGGGGGGAGCTCCTACGAGCAGTACTTC. The chain carries TRBV18 and TRBJ2-7; 10 bases match TRBD2. The V gene end was trimmed by 6 bases and the J gene end by 0 bases; junction bases not matched to a gene: 8. The germline CDR1 and CDR2 sequences are KGHSH and LQKENI. The CDR3 runs to 16 residues.